This entry concerns a single T cell receptor (beta chain). Its antigen is not identified. The sample belongs to a study of CD8+ T cells in alopecia areata. Treatment meaning: oral pan-JAK inhibitor, 5-10 mg twice daily. General study findings and limits: In patients, TCRs were shared less clearly than in mice, and HLA may possibly be involved. While patients received tofacitinib, many expanded lesional clones remained present in scalp and blood.

CDR3 size: 9 residues. Germline V gene sequence: CDR1 DFQATT, CDR2 SNEGSKA (reference sequence). With 6 bases removed from V and 8 bases from J, the gap between germline ends came to 7 bases. Isolated RNA was reverse transcribed into cDNA used as the sequencing template. TCRdb keeps only in-frame clones here, not all; method: immunoSEQ multiplex PCR. Counted here are over 150,000 clones, under 60% occurring once; the ten biggest clones make up roughly 13%. The TCR sequence derives from a human donor with alopecia areata. The chain couples TRBV20-1 to TRBJ1-1; D unclear. The material sequenced was CD8+ T cells sorted from blood, taken at week 24, from a patient treated with tofacitinib. The CDR3 region has the DNA TGCAGTGCGAACCGGGAAGCTTTCTTT. As protein: CSANREAFF.